This T cell receptor beta chain was found in a study of blood T cell repertoires in COVID-19. The overall study: From T cells, B-cell-depleted T cells, or PBMCs came the material, which was cDNA or gDNA.

TCRdb's copy holds only in-frame clones and misses some; the assay was immunoSEQ multiplex PCR. In the table there are roughly 200,000 clones, 70% to 85% of which are singletons. The CDR3 is made up of 15 amino acids. Germline-derived CDR1 and CDR2 are MNHEY and SVGAGI. Trimming pared 5 bases from V and 4 bases from J, leaving 17 bases between. The V gene is TRBV6-5, the J gene TRBJ1-2; possibly TRBD1 for D (5 bases). The TCR comes from a man aged 45-65 years who had recovered from COVID-19. The specimen sequenced was peripheral blood. CDR3 loop: CASSTVQGLGYGYTF. In DNA, the CDR3 is TGTGCCAGCAGTACCGTTCAGGGTCTAGGCTATGGCTACACCTTC.